This T cell receptor beta chain stems from a study of cytomegalovirus exposure and HLA in healthy donors. The PCR had 60 Vbeta and 13 Jbeta primers. Only in-frame clones appear in the TCRdb table, and some are missing; sequencing was by immunoSEQ multiplex PCR. The sample lists 75,000 to 80,000 clones, just over 70% occurring once. V lost 4 bases, J lost 14 bases, and 7 bases stayed unmatched. The CDR3 has 12 amino acids. Germline lookup yields CDR1 SGDLS and CDR2 YYNGEE. Whole-study findings and limits: Later analysis identified several of the most significant clusters that appeared linked to common viral pathogens. Most TCRs appeared rarely, but some public TCRs recurred in many donors. It was reported that TCR beta sequences correctly inferred the HLA-A and HLA-B alleles for most subjects. The study labeled 164 TCR beta chains cytomegalovirus-associated.

As regards this clone: What it binds is not known.

Sequences were obtained from PBMCs. This sequence was found in a man between 60 and 75 years old in good health and CMV-seropositive. The rearrangement uses TRBV9 and TRBJ2-1; 9 nucleotides line up with TRBD1. The CDR3 coding sequence is TGTGCCAGCAGCCACAGGGGGCAACAAGAGTTCTTC. Its translation is CASSHRGQQEFF.